This TCR beta chain stems from a study of vaccination effects on CD4 cells after COVID-19. Germline values: CDR1 WNHNN, CDR2 SYGVQD (reference sequence). The CDR3 runs to 15 residues. V lost 3 bases and J lost 2, with 11 bases in between. Before sequencing took place, the ViraFEST assay used viral peptide pools to expand antigen-specific CD4+ T cells. Upon completion of more than 9 days in culture, CD4+ T cells were isolated. In the vaccine recipients, nucleocapsid antibodies were negative and there was no prior SARS-CoV-2 infection. With respect to this clone: Its antigen is undetermined.

Sequencing was performed with immunoSEQ multiplex PCR; in TCRdb, only in-frame clones are kept and a portion is missing. The sample contains 55,000 to 75,000 clones, approximately 70% of which appear only once. V is TRBV10-1 and J is TRBJ2-4; maybe TRBD2 (7 bases). The receptor's source is a human donor who received a COVID-19 vaccine. The material sequenced was CD4+ T cells from PBMCs cultured with HCoV-OC43 spike peptides, taken before COVID-19 vaccination. The subset denotes: HCoV-OC43 spike overlapping peptide pool stimulation. The chain's CDR3 is CASSEGGASKNIQYF. The CDR3 DNA reads as TGCGCCAGCAGTGAAGGGGGGGCGTCCAAAAACATTCAGTACTTC.